Below, 8 T cell receptor beta chains from the same sample are listed, as sequenced in a study of tumor-infiltrating lymphocytes in primary liver carcinoma. Constant-region priming of about 0.5 ug total RNA yielded TCR beta cDNA. Three-round nested multiplex PCR performed with slightly modified ARM-PCR produced the TCR beta libraries. With TRBV1-TRBV30 forward primers and a C-beta reverse primer, the first two PCR rounds were run for approximately 9 cycles each. TCRdb recomputed calls from the multiplex PCR reads with MiXCR, one row per CDR3 protein. The data show 40,000 to 60,000 distinct CDR3 sequences, with 65% to 80% seen just once and roughly 27% held by the top ten. Unsorted bulk tissue, about 18-32 mg of it, served as the source for co-extraction of RNA and DNA. Sequencing was done on a sample of liver tumor tissue from sampling region 5. Specified subset: tumor region T5, tumor centre. Source of these receptors: a man in his forties or fifties with primary liver carcinoma and hepatitis B virus infection.

A few counts support this clonotype. The chain recombines TRBV9 with TRBJ2-7, with 7 bases fitting TRBD2. V lost 4 bases to trimming and J lost 3 bases; unmatched junction nucleotides: 7. The CDR3 totals 14 residues. CDR1 and CDR2 from the germline V gene are SGDLS and YYNGEE. CDR3 region: CASSPRGGSYEQYF. In DNA form, the CDR3 reads TGTGCCAGCAGCCCGCGCGGGGGAAGCTACGAGCAGTACTTC.

The chain couples TRBV19 to TRBJ2-2; 8 bases match TRBD1. The CDR3 consists of 16 residues. J lost 5 bases, V lost 4 bases, and 9 bases had no gene match. Germline CDR1 is LNHDA and CDR2 is SQIVND (reference sequence). The CDR3 DNA sequence: TGTGCCAGTAGTAGCCGGGACAGGACACCGACCGGGGAGCTGTTTTTT. This gives the protein CASSSRDRTPTGELFF.

Of note for this clonotype: A read error may be the cause here, since a much bigger clone is one base away. This chain connects TRBV27 to TRBJ2-2; D call uncertain. V gave up 2 bases and J gave up 6 bases, with 4 bases separating them. Germline CDR1 MNHEY, CDR2 SMNVEV (reference sequence). This CDR3 comprises 12 residues. The CDR3 region has the DNA TGTGCCAGCAGTTTAAACTCCGGGGAGCTGTTTTTT. Amino acid sequence: CASSLNSGELFF.

On this clonotype itself: The CDR3 does not close with the conserved phenylalanine or tryptophan, likely indicating a read error. It is unclear where the CDR3 begins or ends on the DNA, so no DNA is shown, and the CDR3 is as TCRdb lists it. This chain joins TRBV29-1 and TRBJ1-2; the table gives TRBD1 as D, unverified against the DNA. Termini included, the CDR3 measures 12 amino acids. Germline-derived CDR1 and CDR2 are SQVTM and ANQGSEA. The CDR3 spells CSVGTGTYGNTH.

With respect to this clonotype: One end of the junction varies from germline; a read error may be responsible. The chain joins TRBV11-2 to TRBJ2-1, with D possibly matching TRBD2 (7 bases). The CDR3 runs 16 residues. Germline V CDR1 and CDR2: SGHAT, FQNNGV. As DNA, the CDR3 is TGTGCCAGTAGCATATCGGCTGGGGGGGCGGTCAATGAGCGGTTCTTC. Encoded protein: CASSISAGGAVNERFF.

Concerning this clonotype: The CDR3 does not close with the conserved phenylalanine or tryptophan, likely indicating a read error. The DNA is omitted, as the CDR3 cannot be located on it reliably, and the CDR3 follows TCRdb's listing. The chain has TRBV11-2 and TRBJ2-1; the table names TRBD2, a call not compared with the DNA. The CDR3 has 16 residues if both end residues are counted. Germline CDR1 and CDR2: SGHAT and FQNNGV. CDR3 protein: CVSSLDIGLAMCERFS.

This clonotype has at least ten counts. The chain is built from TRBV5-5 and TRBJ2-7; D tentatively reads TRBD1 or TRBD2 (5 bases each). V dropped 5 bases and J dropped 5 bases, with 17 bases sitting between them. This CDR3 region has 14 residues. Germline CDR1 is SGHKS and CDR2 is YYEKEE (reference sequence). The CDR3 DNA reads TGTGCCAGCAGTGTACAGGAGGTTGTGAACGAGCAGTACTTC. Residues: CASSVQEVVNEQYF.

About this clonotype: Its ends do not fully match the called genes, so a read error is possible. The chain links TRBV6-6 to TRBJ2-1; D is undetermined. This CDR3 contains 11 residues. The germline gives CDR1 MNHNY, CDR2 SVGAGI (reference sequence). The CDR3 reads CASSQVGEQLF. CDR3 sequence (DNA): TGTGCCAGCAGTCAGGTTGGAGAGCAATTATTC.